The rows below give T cell receptor beta chains drawn from one sample of a study of T cells after posttransplantation cyclophosphamide. Profiling relied on immunoSEQ multiplex PCR, and the TCRdb table lists in-frame clones only, not all of them. The top ten clones hold about 3.5% of a sample with roughly 11,000 clones, about 81% of them seen once. The input for sequencing was PBMCs, taken 350 to 400 days after allogeneic stem cell transplant with calcineurin inhibitor and methotrexate. The receptor source for this set is a male patient in his thirties who received an allogeneic stem cell transplant from an unrelated donor, was CMV-positive, and had acute GVHD only. A subset of T cells may come from the graft donor. The CDR3 runs from the conserved cysteine through the conserved F or W. Fields, in order: CDR3 DNA, CDR3 protein, clone size, D gene, J gene, V gene. The D gene is left open where the match is weak. For some rows the clone size is stated as once, few or many, or as a class when expanded; others skip it.

CDR3 DNA: TGTGCCAGTAGTCGACCCCGTAAGGGTTGGACTGCTGAAGCTTTCTTT
CDR3 protein: CASSRPRKGWTAEAFF
clone size: NA
D gene: NA
J gene: TRBJ1-1
V gene: TRBV19

CDR3 DNA: TGTGCCAGCAGCTTATGGGCCGCTGGGGCCAACGTCCTGACTTTC
CDR3 protein: CASSLWAAGANVLTF
clone size: NA
D gene: NA
J gene: TRBJ2-6
V gene: TRBV7-2

CDR3 DNA: TGTGCCAGCTCACCGACTAGCAGGTCTAGCACAGATACGCAGTATTTT
CDR3 protein: CASSPTSRSSTDTQYF
clone size: NA
D gene: TRBD2
J gene: TRBJ2-3
V gene: TRBV18

CDR3 DNA: TGTGCCAGCAGCCCCCGACCACAGGGGAACACTGAAGCTTTCTTT
CDR3 protein: CASSPRPQGNTEAFF
clone size: NA
D gene: NA
J gene: TRBJ1-1
V gene: TRBV7-2

CDR3 DNA: TGTGCCAGCAGCCCGCAGGGATCGCAAATGTCCTATAATTCACCCCTCCACTTT
CDR3 protein: CASSPQGSQMSYNSPLHF
clone size: NA
D gene: NA
J gene: TRBJ1-6
V gene: TRBV11-2

CDR3 DNA: TGTGCCAGCAACCCAGGGGTAAATTCCTACGAGCAGTACTTC
CDR3 protein: CASNPGVNSYEQYF
clone size: NA
D gene: NA
J gene: TRBJ2-7
V gene: TRBV2

CDR3 DNA: TGTGCCAGCAGTGAACGATTGTCAGGTAGCGGGGGCAACAATGAGCAGTTCTTC
CDR3 protein: CASSERLSGSGGNNEQFF
clone size: NA
D gene: TRBD2
J gene: TRBJ2-1
V gene: TRBV25-1

CDR3 DNA: TGTGCCAGCAGCTTAGGACCAGGGGGCGAGCAGTACTTC
CDR3 protein: CASSLGPGGEQYF
clone size: NA
D gene: TRBD1
J gene: TRBJ2-7
V gene: TRBV7-9

CDR3 DNA: TGTGCCAGCAGCTTTCACTCGGGAAGCTCCTACGAGCAGTACTTC
CDR3 protein: CASSFHSGSSYEQYF
clone size: NA
D gene: NA
J gene: TRBJ2-7
V gene: TRBV7-8

CDR3 DNA: TGTGCCAGCTCATTACAGGGATACACTGAAGCTTTCTTT
CDR3 protein: CASSLQGYTEAFF
clone size: NA
D gene: NA
J gene: TRBJ1-1
V gene: TRBV18

CDR3 DNA: TGTGCCAGCAGCTGGGGGGGTCAGCCCCAGCATTTT
CDR3 protein: CASSWGGQPQHF
clone size: NA
D gene: NA
J gene: TRBJ1-5
V gene: TRBV5-6

CDR3 DNA: TGTGCCAGCTCACCCACTTCAGGGACGGGGGATGAAAAACTGTTTTTT
CDR3 protein: CASSPTSGTGDEKLFF
clone size: NA
D gene: NA
J gene: TRBJ1-4
V gene: TRBV18

CDR3 DNA: TGTGCCAGCAGCCATGGAGGGACTAGTGGGAATGAGCAGTTCTTC
CDR3 protein: CASSHGGTSGNEQFF
clone size: NA
D gene: TRBD2
J gene: TRBJ2-1
V gene: TRBV4-2

CDR3 DNA: TGTGCCAGCCGAGGGACAGCTGGAAACACCATATATTTT
CDR3 protein: CASRGTAGNTIYF
clone size: NA
D gene: TRBD1
J gene: TRBJ1-3
V gene: TRBV25-1

CDR3 DNA: TGTGCCAGCAGTTCTCTGGCAGGGAAGTATGGCTACACCTTC
CDR3 protein: CASSSLAGKYGYTF
clone size: NA
D gene: NA
J gene: TRBJ1-2
V gene: TRBV6-5

CDR3 DNA: TGTGCCAGCAGCGACGGGAGAGATGAGCAGTTCTTC
CDR3 protein: CASSDGRDEQFF
clone size: once
D gene: NA
J gene: TRBJ2-1
V gene: TRBV9

CDR3 DNA: TGTGCCAGCAGTGCCGGAGGGCAGGGTTATGGAAACACCATATATTTT
CDR3 protein: CASSAGGQGYGNTIYF
clone size: NA
D gene: NA
J gene: TRBJ1-3
V gene: TRBV2

CDR3 DNA: TGTGCCAGCAGCTGGGACAGGGGGATGTACGAGCAGTACTTC
CDR3 protein: CASSWDRGMYEQYF
clone size: NA
D gene: TRBD1
J gene: TRBJ2-7
V gene: TRBV7-9

CDR3 DNA: TGCGCCAGCAGCCAAGGGGCCGGGACAGGGGTCTTGAATGAGCAGTTCTTC
CDR3 protein: CASSQGAGTGVLNEQFF
clone size: NA
D gene: TRBD1
J gene: TRBJ2-1
V gene: TRBV4-3

CDR3 DNA: TGTGCCAGCAGTTACTCGACAGGGGGCTTCTCAGATACGCAGTATTTT
CDR3 protein: CASSYSTGGFSDTQYF
clone size: NA
D gene: TRBD1
J gene: TRBJ2-3
V gene: TRBV6-5

CDR3 DNA: TGCAGCGGCTTCGGGGAAGAGACCCAGTACTTC
CDR3 protein: CSGFGEETQYF
clone size: NA
D gene: NA
J gene: TRBJ2-5
V gene: TRBV29-1

CDR3 DNA: TGCGCCAGCCCAGGGGTGCGGGCACGCTCCTATAATTCACCCCTCCACTTT
CDR3 protein: CASPGVRARSYNSPLHF
clone size: NA
D gene: NA
J gene: TRBJ1-6
V gene: TRBV5-1

CDR3 DNA: TGTGCCAGCAGCCCTCCGGGACTAGCGATAGACGAGCAGTACTTC
CDR3 protein: CASSPPGLAIDEQYF
clone size: once
D gene: TRBD2
J gene: TRBJ2-7
V gene: TRBV13

CDR3 DNA: TGCGCCAGCAGCTACGCGATTGGACTGAACTATGGCTACACCTTC
CDR3 protein: CASSYAIGLNYGYTF
clone size: NA
D gene: NA
J gene: TRBJ1-2
V gene: TRBV4-1

CDR3 DNA: TGTGCCAGCAGTCCGACAGGGGGCGAGGGTCAGCCCCAGCATTTT
CDR3 protein: CASSPTGGEGQPQHF
clone size: NA
D gene: TRBD1
J gene: TRBJ1-5
V gene: TRBV6-6

CDR3 DNA: TGCGCCAGCAGCCAAGTTTGGGACAGGAAGGTTTATAGCAATCAGCCCCAGCATTTT
CDR3 protein: CASSQVWDRKVYSNQPQHF
clone size: NA
D gene: TRBD1
J gene: TRBJ1-5
V gene: TRBV4-1

CDR3 DNA: TGTGCCAGCAGCTTACTTCCGGGACTAAATTCACCCCTCCACTTT
CDR3 protein: CASSLLPGLNSPLHF
clone size: NA
D gene: NA
J gene: TRBJ1-6
V gene: TRBV7-9

CDR3 DNA: TGTGCCATCAGTGCAGGGCAGAAGAACACTGAAGCTTTCTTT
CDR3 protein: CAISAGQKNTEAFF
clone size: few
D gene: NA
J gene: TRBJ1-1
V gene: TRBV10-3

CDR3 DNA: TGTGCCAGCTCACGGTCAGATGCCTACAATGAGCAGTTCTTC
CDR3 protein: CASSRSDAYNEQFF
clone size: NA
D gene: NA
J gene: TRBJ2-1
V gene: TRBV18

CDR3 DNA: TGCGCCAGCAGCTTGGGTTCTAGCGGGTTCTACGAGCAGTACTTC
CDR3 protein: CASSLGSSGFYEQYF
clone size: NA
D gene: TRBD2
J gene: TRBJ2-7
V gene: TRBV5-1

CDR3 DNA: TGTGCCAGCAGTGAAGGGGCAGAACCAATGAAGGAGGTTTTT
CDR3 protein: CASSEGAEPMKEVF
clone size: few
D gene: NA
J gene: TRBJ1-4
V gene: TRBV2

CDR3 DNA: TGCGCCAGCAGCCCAAGCAGGGCCAACACTGAAGCTTTCTTT
CDR3 protein: CASSPSRANTEAFF
clone size: NA
D gene: NA
J gene: TRBJ1-1
V gene: TRBV4-3

CDR3 DNA: TGTGCCAGTAGGTTAGCGGGAGGGGCCGGGGAGCTGTTTTTT
CDR3 protein: CASRLAGGAGELFF
clone size: NA
D gene: TRBD2
J gene: TRBJ2-2
V gene: TRBV19

CDR3 DNA: TGTGCCAGCAGCCCCTCTGACAGGGGCACGGAGACCCAGTACTTC
CDR3 protein: CASSPSDRGTETQYF
clone size: NA
D gene: TRBD1
J gene: TRBJ2-5
V gene: TRBV7-3

CDR3 DNA: TGTGCCTGGAGTACGGGTTGGCCCAACACTGAAGCTTTCTTT
CDR3 protein: CAWSTGWPNTEAFF
clone size: once
D gene: NA
J gene: TRBJ1-1
V gene: TRBV30

CDR3 DNA: TGTGCCAGCAGTGAGTTGGCAGAGAACACTGAAGCTTTCTTT
CDR3 protein: CASSELAENTEAFF
clone size: NA
D gene: NA
J gene: TRBJ1-1
V gene: TRBV2

CDR3 DNA: TGTGCCAGCAGTTCCCAGACAGGGGGCTTTAACAATGAGCAGTTCTTC
CDR3 protein: CASSSQTGGFNNEQFF
clone size: NA
D gene: TRBD1
J gene: TRBJ2-1
V gene: TRBV28

CDR3 DNA: TGTGCCAGCCGGCGGGGCGGGGACTACGAGCAGTACTTC
CDR3 protein: CASRRGGDYEQYF
clone size: few
D gene: NA
J gene: TRBJ2-7
V gene: TRBV6-5

CDR3 DNA: TGTGCCAGCAGCAGGACGGGAAGCAATCAGCCCCAGCATTTT
CDR3 protein: CASSRTGSNQPQHF
clone size: once
D gene: NA
J gene: TRBJ1-5
V gene: TRBV7-9

CDR3 DNA: TGTGCCAGCAGTGAAGTAACTACTCGCACACCTAAGCAGTTCTTC
CDR3 protein: CASSEVTTRTPKQFF
clone size: NA
D gene: NA
J gene: TRBJ2-1
V gene: TRBV2

CDR3 DNA: TGTGCCAGCGCTACGGGACTTGAGAGGGAGCTGTTTTTT
CDR3 protein: CASATGLERELFF
clone size: NA
D gene: NA
J gene: TRBJ2-2
V gene: TRBV25-1

CDR3 DNA: TGCGCCAGCAGCCGAACACAGGGTGCGGGAAACACCATATATTTT
CDR3 protein: CASSRTQGAGNTIYF
clone size: NA
D gene: NA
J gene: TRBJ1-3
V gene: TRBV4-1

CDR3 DNA: TGTGCCAGCAGCGCCTTCCTCTCGGGGGGGACCGGGGAGCTGTTTTTT
CDR3 protein: CASSAFLSGGTGELFF
clone size: NA
D gene: TRBD2
J gene: TRBJ2-2
V gene: TRBV9

CDR3 DNA: TGTGCCAGCAGCCTGCCGGGACTCGCTAGCGGGGAGCTGTTTTTT
CDR3 protein: CASSLPGLASGELFF
clone size: NA
D gene: NA
J gene: TRBJ2-2
V gene: TRBV5-6